Listed below are T cell receptor beta chains from one sample, sequenced in a study of T cells in Graves' hyperthyroidism and ophthalmopathy. TCRdb itself ran the multiplex PCR reads through MiXCR, one entry per CDR3 protein. In the table there are hundreds of thousands of distinct CDR3 sequences, 35% to 45% of which are singletons. Sequencing was done on a sample of blood. The receptors here all came from a man younger than 35 with Graves' hyperthyroidism. Each CDR3 is given without its conserved first and last residue.

j_call v_call cdr3_length cdr3_aa
TRBJ2-5 TRBV15 13 ATSRDQWQEETQY
TRBJ2-5 TRBV6-2/TRBV6-3 14 ASSYSILAGQETQY
TRBJ1-5 TRBV18 11 AFMAGARQPQH
TRBJ2-5 TRBV7-7 12 ASRRLAGGETQY
TRBJ2-2 TRBV11-1 12 ASSPGQVPGELF
TRBJ1-5 TRBV11-2 13 ASSSQGQVNQPQH
TRBJ2-2 TRBV29-1 10 SVRDTGGELF
TRBJ2-7 TRBV15 11 ATGRDVTYEQY
TRBJ2-5 TRBV7-8 12 ASSQVSTPETQY
TRBJ2-7 TRBV6-9 14 ASSYISGAVPYEQY
TRBJ2-5 TRBV2 11 ASSPDFGKTQY
TRBJ1-1 TRBV2 12 ASSGGGLNTEAF
TRBJ1-5 TRBV19 11 ASSPGQGPYEH
TRBJ1-5 TRBV15 14 ATSRGQGGVNQPQH
TRBJ1-4 TRBV10-3 11 AIRGQPQGELF
TRBJ1-5 TRBV19 10 ASSIRDQPQH
TRBJ2-2 TRBV15 14 ATSRGQGLATGELF
TRBJ2-2 TRBV12-3/TRBV12-4 11 ASSLGITGELF
TRBJ1-5 TRBV29-1 10 SVAGGHQPQH
TRBJ1-6 TRBV28 9 AKEGFSPLH
TRBJ1-3 TRBV25-1 11 ARDGTVQNTIY
TRBJ2-5 TRBV20-1 12 SARDTGLEEAQY
TRBJ2-5 TRBV12-3/TRBV12-4 10 ASSAGGKTQY
TRBJ1-4 TRBV7-9 14 ASSWPFTGVDEKLF
TRBJ1-6 TRBV6-2/TRBV6-3 13 ASSYSQGASSPLH
TRBJ2-6 TRBV5-6 15 ASSLRERASGANVLT
TRBJ2-7 TRBV2 11 ASRGQNSYEQY
TRBJ1-6 TRBV2 13 ASREYEGPNSPLH
TRBJ1-2 TRBV25-1 10 ASSHPPDGYT
TRBJ2-7 TRBV6-1 12 ASRGLRGSYEQY
TRBJ1-5 TRBV5-1 13 ASRDTGEANQPQH
TRBJ1-4 TRBV11-2 13 ASSRRTDFNEKLF
TRBJ1-1 TRBV6-4 13 ASSSRGDSGTEAF
TRBJ1-2 TRBV7-9 12 ASSSSAGVRGYT
TRBJ2-2 TRBV7-3 14 ASSLKRAGHTGELF
TRBJ2-5 TRBV7-7 13 ASSAGQGVQETQY
TRBJ1-4 TRBV5-1 11 ASSLRTDEKLF
TRBJ2-7 TRBV6-5 14 ASRAHQGRGLYEQY
TRBJ2-7 TRBV6-5 14 ASSSDGTLRTNEQY
TRBJ1-1 TRBV7-9 11 ASAGDRDTEAF
TRBJ1-5 TRBV5-1 14 ASSLKAPGRDQPQH
TRBJ1-3 TRBV7-6 14 ASSLGTSSSGNTIY
TRBJ2-5 TRBV5-8 12 ASSVTVTQETQY
TRBJ2-7 TRBV6-1 11 ASGIANTYEQY
TRBJ2-7 TRBV5-1 14 ASSLDPTGGSYEQY
TRBJ2-7 TRBV19 13 ASSLRGQGDYEQY
TRBJ2-7 TRBV7-3 13 ASSPQAGGPREQY
TRBJ1-4 TRBV20-1 12 SASPQGLNEKLF
TRBJ2-5 TRBV24-1 11 ATSEAGGETQY